This T cell receptor (beta chain) is drawn from a study of blood T cell repertoires in COVID-19. This table comes from immunoSEQ multiplex PCR, and its TCRdb copy is limited to in-frame clones, with some not included. Altogether over 400,000 clones are present, roughly 90% being singletons, with the ten largest covering approximately 1.5%. Per the germline V gene, CDR1 is LNHDA and CDR2 is SQIVND (reference sequence). Trimming shortened V by 10 bases and J by 7 bases, and 14 bases separated the two germline ends. This CDR3 spans 13 amino acids. This clone was observed once. The gene calls are TRBV19 and TRBJ1-6; D ambiguous. The sample taken for sequencing was peripheral blood. The clonotype originates from a woman in her 30s with active or convalescent COVID-19. The CDR3 reads CATMGALNSPLHF. The CDR3 DNA follows: TGTGCCACGATGGGAGCTTTGAATTCACCCCTCCACTTT. The whole variable domain, filled in from reference TRBV19 and TRBJ1-6, reads DGGITQSPKYLFRKEGQNVTLSCEQNLNHDAMYWYRQDPGQGLRLIYYSQIVNDFQKGDIAEGYSVSREKKESFPLTVTSAQKNPTAFYLCATMGALNSPLHFGNGTRLTVT.